Following are 27 T cell receptor beta chains from one sample sequenced in a study of human T cells and chemical hapten exposure. TCRdb itself ran the RACE reads through MiXCR, one entry per CDR3 protein. The sample records roughly 38,000 distinct CDR3 sequences, over 7.5% being singletons. Noted time point: patch test 3, about 24 weeks after DPC sensitization. The treatment: therapeutic diphenylcyclopropenone sensitization with weekly scalp DPC. From whole blood left unfractionated, total RNA was extracted. The sample was whole blood, taken in connection with sensitization to the hapten diphenylcyclopropenone (DPC). Every receptor here comes from a man aged 45-60 years with alopecia areata. Some clones in this sample may be carry-over from other donors' samples.

The V call is TRBV29-1, the J call TRBJ2-7; D is undetermined. Trimming took off 1 base at V and 7 bases at J, with 14 bases between the two ends. The CDR3 sequence is 13 residues long. Germline assignment: CDR1 SQVTM and CDR2 ANQGSEA. The CDR3 loop reads CSVEAPGPKEQYF. The CDR3, as DNA: TGCAGCGTTGAAGCCCCTGGCCCCAAGGAGCAGTACTTC.

This clonotype was counted at least ten times. The chain joins TRBV6-1 to TRBJ2-5; TRBD2 matches at 8 bases. The CDR3 runs 15 residues. V shed 8 bases, J shed 0 bases, and the junction held 8 bases outside the gene matches. Germline V gives CDR1 MNHNS, CDR2 SASEGT. CDR3 DNA sequence: TGTGCCAGCGGGGGGGCTAGCGGGTACCAAGAGACCCAGTACTTC. Translation gives CASGGASGYQETQYF.

This clonotype showed up many times. This sequence joins TRBV7-8 and TRBJ2-1, with D uncertain. The V end lost 5 bases, the J end lost 0 bases, and 11 bases lay between the germline ends. CDR1 SGHVS and CDR2 FQNEAQ come from the germline V gene. This CDR3 spans 15 amino acids. CDR3 sequence (DNA): TGTGCCAGCAGCCTTGGACCGAGCTCCTACAATGAGCAGTTCTTC. It yields the protein CASSLGPSSYNEQFF.

There are many counts of this clonotype. The chain couples TRBV7-2 to TRBJ1-6; TRBD1 matches at 7 bases. The germline V gene encodes CDR1 SGHTA and CDR2 FQGNSA. The junction had 13 bases not matched to a gene; V was cut back by 5 bases and J by 6 bases. The CDR3 has 17 residues. The CDR3 sequence: CASSPQGRGFLNSPLHF. The CDR3 DNA reads TGTGCCAGCAGCCCCCAGGGCAGGGGGTTTCTTAATTCACCCCTCCACTTT. Drawing the rest from reference TRBV7-2 and TRBJ1-6, the complete variable domain is GAGVSQSPSNKVTEKGKDVELRCDPISGHTALYWYRQSLGQGLEFLIYFQGNSAPDKSGLPSDRFSAERTGGSVSTLTIQRTQQEDSAVYLCASSPQGRGFLNSPLHFGNGTRLTVT.

In this sample, this clonotype turned up many times. The chain couples TRBV27 to TRBJ2-1, with D uncertain. The germline gives CDR1 MNHEY, CDR2 SMNVEV (reference sequence). Trimming took 5 bases from V and 2 from J, leaving 7 bases between them. The CDR3 extends over 13 amino acids. CDR3 sequence reads: CASSRATYNEQFF. The CDR3 coding sequence is TGTGCCAGCAGTCGGGCTACCTACAATGAGCAGTTCTTC.

This clonotype showed up many times. CDR3 sequence (DNA): TGTGCCATCAGGTCCGGGACAGGGGTACTTGGGGCCAACGTCCTGACTTTC. It codes for CAIRSGTGVLGANVLTF. The J gene is TRBJ2-6, the V gene TRBV10-3; 10 bases align to TRBD1. This CDR3 comprises 17 residues. After removal of 6 bases from V and 3 bases from J, the junction contained 8 bases not matched to a gene. CDR1 is ENHRY and CDR2 is SYGVKD in the germline V gene.

This clonotype was counted a few times. The chain carries TRBV29-1 and TRBJ2-1, with a tentative D call TRBD1 (6 bases). The CDR3 runs 18 residues. V was clipped by 4 bases and J by 1 base, with 23 bases between them. Per the germline V gene, CDR1 is SQVTM and CDR2 is ANQGSEA. This CDR3 is CSVVVGRGKTGSYNEQFF. CDR3 DNA: TGCAGCGTTGTGGTTGGCAGGGGCAAAACTGGGTCCTACAATGAGCAGTTCTTC.

This clonotype came up a few times. The chain couples TRBV28 to TRBJ2-7; unclear D gene. This CDR3 spans 13 amino acids. Per germline, CDR1 MDHEN and CDR2 SYDVKM. Trimming removed 1 base from V and 5 bases from J, with 9 bases in between. The CDR3 nucleotides read TGTGCCAGCAGTTTATTGACGACGAACGAGCAGTACTTC. Protein: CASSLLTTNEQYF.

This clonotype was observed at least ten times. V gene TRBV5-1 combines with J gene TRBJ2-2, with 7 positions matching TRBD1. Looked up from germline, CDR1 is SGHRS and CDR2 is YFSETQ. The CDR3 is made up of 15 amino acids. The trim removed 4 bases at V and 8 bases at J, leaving 11 bases unmatched. Here the CDR3 reads CASSRGQPFPGELFF. The CDR3 DNA reads TGCGCCAGCAGCCGGGGACAGCCTTTTCCGGGGGAGCTGTTTTTT. Full variable domain (remainder filled in from reference TRBV5-1 and TRBJ2-2): KAGVTQTPRYLIKTRGQQVTLSCSPISGHRSVSWYQQTPGQGLQFLFEYFSETQRNKGNFPGRFSGRQFSNSRSEMNVSTLELGDSALYLCASSRGQPFPGELFFGEGSRLTVL.

The sample holds a few counts of this clonotype. V gene TRBV20-1 combines with J gene TRBJ2-1, with TRBD2 matching over 13 bases. After removal of 3 bases from V and 8 bases from J, the junction contained 10 bases not matched to a gene. The CDR3 extends over 16 amino acids. Germline V gives CDR1 DFQATT, CDR2 SNEGSKA (reference sequence). The CDR3, as DNA: TGCAGTGCTAGTCGCCGACTAGCGGGAGGAGCAGATGAGCAGTTCTTC. As protein: CSASRRLAGGADEQFF.

This clonotype was recorded at least ten times. CDR3 DNA: TGTGCCAGCAGGAGCGGGATAGGGCCCTACGAGCAGTACTTC. It encodes CASRSGIGPYEQYF. The chain has TRBV7-2 and TRBJ2-7, with TRBD2 matching 7 bases. There are 14 residues in the CDR3. From germline, CDR1 is SGHTA and CDR2 FQGNSA. The V segment lost 6 bases and the J segment 2 bases; nucleotides outside the gene matches: 7.

The genes are TRBV5-1 and TRBJ2-4; perhaps TRBD2 as D (6 bases). Per the germline V gene, CDR1 is SGHRS and CDR2 is YFSETQ. V was trimmed by 2 bases and J by 8 bases, leaving 20 bases between them. The CDR3 is made up of 16 amino acids. As DNA, the CDR3 is TGCGCCAGCAGCTTATACAGACCGGGAGAAGGGTACATTCAGTACTTC. Its protein product is CASSLYRPGEGYIQYF.

Worth noting for this clonotype: A much larger clone sits a single nucleotide away, making a read error possible. The chain has TRBV7-2 and TRBJ2-1; 8 bases are a match to TRBD2. This CDR3 spans 13 amino acids. From germline, CDR1 is SGHTA and CDR2 FQGNSA. CDR3 sequence reads: CANSTTSGMGQFF. The CDR3 DNA reads TGTGCCAACAGCACCACTAGCGGTATGGGGCAGTTCTTC.

The rearrangement links TRBV10-3 to TRBJ1-1; unclear D gene. This CDR3 has 13 amino acids. V lost 4 bases, J lost 0 bases, and 6 bases lay in between. CDR1 ENHRY and CDR2 SYGVKD come from the germline V gene. For the CDR3, the DNA is TGTGCCATCAGTGGGACGGTGAACACTGAAGCTTTCTTT. Translated, it gives CAISGTVNTEAFF.

This clonotype has at least ten counts. In DNA, the CDR3 is TGTGCCAGCAGGGGGACTAGCGGGAGGGTCAATGAGCAGTTCTTC. Its protein product is CASRGTSGRVNEQFF. The rearrangement links TRBV28 to TRBJ2-1, with 16 bases lining up with TRBD2. Trimming cost V 6 bases and J 6 bases; bases outside gene matches: 2. The CDR3 contains 15 residues. Germline CDR1 reads MDHEN; CDR2 reads SYDVKM.

This clonotype was counted ten times or more. The chain carries TRBV5-4 and TRBJ2-2, with 9 nucleotides matching TRBD1. Germline V gene data show CDR1 as SGHNT and CDR2 as YYREEE (reference sequence). This CDR3 spans 14 amino acids. With V trimmed by 4 bases and J by 7 bases, 5 bases remained unmatched. CDR3 coding DNA: TGTGCCAGCAGCCAGGGACAGGGTATCGGGGAGCTGTTTTTT. It specifies CASSQGQGIGELFF.

This clonotype showed up many times. The chain has TRBV5-1 and TRBJ2-7; unclear D gene. CDR1 SGHRS and CDR2 YFSETQ come from the germline V gene. CDR3 size: 14 residues. Trimming removed 0 bases at V and 0 bases at J, with 7 bases between. This CDR3 reads CASSLDRLSYEQYF. CDR3 nucleotide sequence: TGCGCCAGCAGCTTGGACCGGCTCTCCTACGAGCAGTACTTC. The complete variable domain, with remaining parts taken from reference TRBV5-1 and TRBJ2-7, reads KAGVTQTPRYLIKTRGQQVTLSCSPISGHRSVSWYQQTPGQGLQFLFEYFSETQRNKGNFPGRFSGRQFSNSRSEMNVSTLELGDSALYLCASSLDRLSYEQYFGPGTRLTVT.

In this sample, this clonotype turned up many times. The V and J genes are TRBV7-9 and TRBJ2-1; TRBD1 aligns across 7 bases. After removal of 6 bases from V and 10 bases from J, the junction contained 3 bases not matched to a gene. Per the germline V gene, CDR1 is SEHNR and CDR2 is FQNEAQ (reference sequence). The CDR3 covers 11 residues. CDR3 protein: CASRTGNEQFF. DNA of the CDR3: TGTGCCAGCAGGACAGGGAACGAGCAGTTCTTC.

For this clonotype: The conserved final phenylalanine or tryptophan is absent from the CDR3, which likely points to a read error. V gene TRBV6-1 combines with J gene TRBJ2-6; 10 nucleotides agree with TRBD1. The V segment lost 6 bases and the J segment 1 base; nucleotides outside the gene matches: 3. The germline CDR1 and CDR2 sequences are MNHNS and SASEGT. The CDR3 has 16 amino acids. CDR3 in DNA: TGTGCCAGCAGACCGGGACAGGGGTCTGGGGCCAACGTCCTGACTCTC. This gives the protein CASRPGQGSGANVLTL.

This clonotype was counted a few times. V and J are TRBV7-2 and TRBJ2-3, with TRBD2 identical over 8 bases. The CDR3 loop spans 16 amino acids. Trimming cost V 2 bases and J 0 bases; bases outside gene matches: 4. Germline V gene sequence: CDR1 SGHTA, CDR2 FQGNSA. In DNA, the CDR3 is TGTGCCAGCAGCTTAACCGGGACTAGTAGCACAGATACGCAGTATTTT. This encodes CASSLTGTSSTDTQYF.

The chain employs TRBV27 and TRBJ2-1; 7 bases match TRBD1. The trim removed 8 bases at V and 5 bases at J, leaving 6 bases unmatched. The CDR3 contains 13 residues. In germline, CDR1 is MNHEY, CDR2 SMNVEV (reference sequence). The DNA for the CDR3 is TGTGCCAGCTCGTCGGACAGGAACAATGAGCAGTTCTTC. This sequence encodes CASSSDRNNEQFF.

V gene TRBV7-2 combines with J gene TRBJ2-7; no reliable D call. V dropped 3 bases and J dropped 4 bases, with 10 bases sitting between them. The CDR3 runs to 13 residues. CDR1 is SGHTA, CDR2 FQGNSA, per germline. The CDR3 DNA sequence: TGTGCCAGCAGCTTCCATCAGACGTACGAGCAGTACTTC. Protein product: CASSFHQTYEQYF.

The chain recombines TRBV7-2 with TRBJ2-7; 10 bases line up with TRBD2. The CDR3 sequence is 14 residues long. The junction had 8 bases not matched to a gene; V was cut back by 7 bases and J by 5 bases. The germline gives CDR1 SGHTA, CDR2 FQGNSA. As DNA, the CDR3 is TGTGCCAGCAAGAGCGGGAGGGCCGCAGACGAGCAGTACTTC. The encoded protein is CASKSGRAADEQYF. Full variable domain (rest looked up from reference TRBV7-2 and TRBJ2-7): GAGVSQSPSNKVTEKGKDVELRCDPISGHTALYWYRQSLGQGLEFLIYFQGNSAPDKSGLPSDRFSAERTGGSVSTLTIQRTQQEDSAVYLCASKSGRAADEQYFGPGTRLTVT.

This clonotype showed up many times. The V and J genes are TRBV27 and TRBJ2-2, with 10 bases that match TRBD1. Germline CDR1 MNHEY, CDR2 SMNVEV (reference sequence). CDR3 size: 16 residues. With 5 bases clipped from V and 4 bases from J, the junction kept 7 bases outside the gene matches. The CDR3 coding sequence is TGTGCCAGCAGTAAAGGGGACAGGGGCGGCACCGGGGAGCTGTTTTTT. This encodes CASSKGDRGGTGELFF.

This clonotype was detected many times. This chain connects TRBV6-2 or TRBV6-3 to TRBJ1-5; no reliable D call. Looked up from germline, CDR1 is MNHEY and CDR2 is SVGEGT. The CDR3 length is 12 residues. V lost 6 bases to trimming and J lost 5 bases, with 8 bases between them. The CDR3, as DNA: TGTGCCAGCAGCCCCCCTTATCAGCCCCAGCATTTT. Its translation: CASSPPYQPQHF.

This clonotype showed up many times. The rearrangement joins TRBV10-1 to TRBJ1-6; no clear D. Trimming removed 3 bases at V and 10 bases at J, with 10 bases between. The CDR3 consists of 13 residues. CDR1 and CDR2 (germline): WNHNN, SYGVQD (reference sequence). CDR3 bases: TGCGCCAGCAGTGATATTGGAACGTCACCCCTCCACTTT. Protein product: CASSDIGTSPLHF.

The J gene is TRBJ1-2, the V gene TRBV2; D uncertain. This CDR3 is 12 amino acids long. The V and J ends lost 3 bases and 5 bases respectively, with 7 bases between them. Germline-derived CDR1 and CDR2 are SNHLY and FYNNEI. CDR3 sequence: CASSDNPYGYTF. The CDR3 bases are TGTGCCAGCAGTGACAACCCTTATGGCTACACCTTC.